This TCR beta chain emerged from a study of blood T cell repertoires in COVID-19. About the research overall: Acute and convalescent COVID-19 samples came from the United States, Italy and Spain.

Original handling: Reference gene primers were amplified, and this amplification served to estimate nucleated cell counts. Profiling relied on immunoSEQ multiplex PCR, and the TCRdb table lists in-frame clones only, not all of them. V and J calls and clone size come straight from that table; D and trimming were deduced from the DNA. The data contain 200,000 to 250,000 clones, 88% of them singletons. Trimming pared 3 bases from V and 2 bases from J, leaving 13 bases between. The CDR3 runs to 15 residues. The germline CDR1 and CDR2 sequences are MGHRA and YSYEKL. Recruits, aged roughly 18 to 95 years, lived in 24 US areas. Donors in Cohort 3 counted as recovered after two negative PCRs, clearance, or symptom resolution.

Sequencing was carried out using PBMCs or T cells enriched from blood (not recorded which). The V call is TRBV4-1, the J call TRBJ1-2, with D possibly matching TRBD1 (5 bases). This receptor was identified in a woman aged 25 to 39 who had recovered from COVID-19. The CDR3 spells CASSHLRGLNYGYTF. The CDR3, as DNA: TGCGCCAGCAGCCACTTAAGGGGTTTGAACTATGGCTACACCTTC.